This is a list of T cell receptor beta chains from one sample in a study of early T cells in non-severe SARS-CoV-2 infection. TCRdb called the 5' RACE reads again in MiXCR, with one record for every CDR3 protein. The repertoire holds some 35,000 distinct CDR3 sequences, with 6% to 8.5% as singletons. Sequenced material: whole blood, taken at baseline. The receptors derive from an adult who was a healthcare worker with PCR-confirmed SARS-CoV-2 infection or an uninfected control (not recorded which). Each CDR3 is given with its conserved first and last residue. A D gene is named only where the DNA matches it firmly. Not all rows give a size; the values are once, few, many and, for expanded clones, a class.

len,j_gene,d_gene,abundance,v_gene,CDR3aa,CDR3nt
14,TRBJ1-1,NA,few,TRBV6-5,CASTRGGGVAEAFF,TGTGCCAGCACCCGTGGTGGTGGGGTGGCTGAAGCTTTCTTT
14,TRBJ2-3,TRBD1,NA,TRBV7-9,CASSLMEGGESQYF,TGTGCCAGCAGCTTAATGGAAGGGGGCGAGTCGCAGTATTTT
14,TRBJ2-7,NA,many,TRBV7-8,CASSYGQNLYEQYF,TGTGCCAGCAGCTATGGACAGAACCTCTACGAGCAGTACTTC
16,TRBJ2-1,TRBD2,many,TRBV6-5,CASSYSPSGLYNEQFF,TGTGCCAGCAGTTACTCACCTAGCGGGCTCTACAATGAGCAGTTCTTC
15,TRBJ1-1,NA,NA,TRBV20-1,CSAPLLSVWDTEAFF,TGCAGTGCCCCCCTTCTGTCAGTTTGGGACACTGAAGCTTTCTTT
13,TRBJ2-3,NA,many,TRBV10-2,CASSGDAPDTQYF,TGCGCCAGCAGTGGGGATGCGCCAGATACGCAGTATTTT
11,TRBJ2-1,NA,NA,TRBV20-1,CSAADFNEQFF,TGCAGTGCTGCCGACTTTAATGAGCAGTTCTTC
13,TRBJ2-1,NA,many,TRBV20-1,CSARPMTAYEQFF,TGCAGTGCTAGGCCGATGACAGCCTATGAGCAGTTCTTC
15,TRBJ1-3,NA,NA,TRBV2,CASSGGVTRGNTIYF,TGTGCCAGCAGTGGGGGAGTCACCAGAGGAAACACCATATATTTT
14,TRBJ1-1,NA,NA,TRBV2,CASSPRQLNTEAFF,TGTGCCAGCAGTCCCCGACAGTTGAACACTGAAGCTTTCTTT
14,TRBJ1-5,NA,many,TRBV6-5,CASSQQGSNQPQHF,TGTGCCAGCAGTCAACAGGGAAGCAATCAGCCCCAGCATTTT
15,TRBJ2-2,TRBD2,NA,TRBV10-3,CAISRTSGNTGELFF,TGTGCCATCAGTCGGACTAGCGGAAACACCGGGGAGCTGTTTTTT
16,TRBJ2-2,TRBD2,many,TRBV12-3/TRBV12-4,CASSLTSGTNTGELFF,TGTGCCAGCAGTTTAACTAGCGGGACCAACACCGGGGAGCTGTTTTTT
14,TRBJ1-1,NA,few,TRBV24-1,CATSDGGKNTEAFF,TGTGCCACCAGTGATGGGGGGAAGAACACTGAAGCTTTCTTT
15,TRBJ2-7,TRBD2,many,TRBV9,CASSPTSGRPYEQYF,TGTGCCAGCAGCCCCACTAGCGGGAGACCCTACGAGCAGTACTTC
14,TRBJ2-7,NA,NA,TRBV25-1,CASSETPPFSEQYF,TGTGCCAGCAGTGAAACCCCCCCGTTCTCGGAGCAGTACTTC
15,TRBJ2-7,TRBD1,few,TRBV6-1,CASRAGHRGNDEQYF,TGTGCCAGCAGGGCCGGACACAGGGGGAACGACGAGCAGTACTTC
16,TRBJ2-1,TRBD2,many,TRBV6-2/TRBV6-3,CASSRLGLAAGDEQFF,TGTGCCAGCAGTCGTCTCGGACTAGCGGCGGGAGATGAGCAGTTCTTC
15,TRBJ1-3,NA,many,TRBV27,CASSFTGFPGNTIYF,TGTGCCAGCAGTTTTACAGGGTTTCCTGGAAACACCATATATTTT
16,TRBJ2-3,NA,NA,TRBV18,CASSPDLGLSADTQYF,TGTGCCAGCTCACCAGATCTGGGACTGTCCGCAGATACGCAGTATTTT
14,TRBJ2-5,TRBD2,NA,TRBV10-1,CASTTSGKEETQYF,TGCGCCAGCACAACTAGCGGGAAAGAAGAGACCCAGTACTTC
15,TRBJ1-3,NA,many,TRBV6-5,CASSYGGASGNTIYF,TGTGCCAGCAGTTACGGGGGCGCGTCTGGAAACACCATATATTTT
15,TRBJ2-3,NA,many,TRBV12-3/TRBV12-4,CASSRGLLSGDTQYF,TGTGCCAGCAGCCGCGGGTTACTCTCTGGAGATACGCAGTATTTT
16,TRBJ2-2,TRBD2,few,TRBV7-9,CASSLAAGVDAGELFF,TGTGCCAGCAGCTTAGCAGCGGGAGTCGATGCCGGGGAGCTGTTTTTT
14,TRBJ2-5,NA,NA,TRBV27,CASSLRARGETQYF,TGTGCCAGCAGTTTGCGGGCAAGGGGAGAGACCCAGTACTTC
14,TRBJ2-7,NA,few,TRBV19,CASKLDHYSYEQYF,TGTGCCAGTAAACTAGACCACTATTCCTACGAGCAGTACTTC